The clone carrying this T cell receptor (beta chain) was observed many times. What it recognizes is unknown. In germline, CDR1 is SGHRS, CDR2 YFSETQ. This CDR3 is 13 amino acids long. Trimming cost V 7 bases and J 10 bases; bases outside gene matches: 6. The source of the sample is a study of T cells after yellow fever vaccination. Study-wide context: When fractions had low cell numbers, they were prepared with SMART-Seq v4 Ultra Low Input. Findings of the study overall: Abundant clonotypes from the bulk population could have been carried over as contaminants into FACS-sorted repertoires. Detected again after the booster were most primary-vaccination clones, at 96% CD4 and 88% CD8.

The study made its TCR cDNA through 5'RACE template switching. That step introduced a universal primer site along with UMIs. TCRdb analysed the 5' RACE reads with MiXCR anew, one entry per CDR3 protein. The table has 400,000 or so distinct CDR3 sequences, approximately 5.7% seen once; the top ten hold 15%. The material was PBMCs, obtained 5 days after the yellow fever booster vaccination. This sequence was found in a man aged 25 to 40 who received the YFV17D yellow fever vaccine. This chain joins TRBV5-1 and TRBJ2-1; 12 bases are a match to TRBD2. The CDR3 DNA sequence: TGCGCCAGCGGGGGACTAGCGGGTGGAGAGCAGTTCTTC. It is translated as CASGGLAGGEQFF.